These 16 T cell receptor beta chains were all obtained from the same sample, sequenced in a study of blood T cell repertoires in COVID-19. Some clones are missing from TCRdb's copy, which holds only in-frame ones; the method was immunoSEQ multiplex PCR. Counted here are 85,000 to 130,000 clones, 84% occurring once; the ten biggest clones make up approximately 26%. Sequences were obtained from peripheral blood. These receptors were collected from a man aged 55 to 70 with acute or convalescent COVID-19.

With respect to this clone: The identical CDR3 is also encoded by other nucleotide sequences in the sample. The chain carries TRBV15 and TRBJ2-7, with D uncertain. V lost 0 bases and J 4 bases, leaving 7 bases between the germline ends. Per germline, CDR1 LNHNV and CDR2 YYDKDF (reference sequence). This CDR3 contains 13 residues. The CDR3 protein is CATSRDRGYEQYV. The CDR3 nucleotides are TGTGCCACCAGCAGAGATCGAGGATACGAGCAGTACGTC.

The chain has TRBV6-6 and TRBJ2-2; the D gene is possibly TRBD1 (6 bases). The germline V gene has CDR1 MNHNY and CDR2 SVGAGI (reference sequence). V was pared by 6 bases and J by 2 bases, with 10 bases between. CDR3 length: 14 residues. The CDR3 region is CASRPGHNTGELFF. The CDR3 bases are TGTGCCAGCAGACCGGGACATAACACCGGGGAGCTGTTTTTT.

The chain couples TRBV24-1 to TRBJ1-5; 7 bases match TRBD1. The CDR3 runs 15 residues. The J segment lost 6 bases and the V segment lost 4 bases, leaving 8 bases of the junction unmatched. In germline, CDR1 is KGHDR, CDR2 SFDVKD. The CDR3 nucleotides are TGTGCCACCAGTGACAGACAGGGATCGAGTCAGCCCCAGCATTTT. Its translation: CATSDRQGSSQPQHF.

CDR3 sequence reads: CASSTLPRYTIYF. CDR3 nucleotide sequence: TGTGCCAGCAGCACCCTCCCGAGGTACACCATATATTTT. The chain joins TRBV7-9 to TRBJ1-3; the D is unclear. V was cut by 5 bases and J by 8 bases, with 13 bases left in between. Germline V gene sequence: CDR1 SEHNR, CDR2 FQNEAQ (reference sequence). The CDR3 is 13 amino acids. Complete variable domain (other parts from reference TRBV7-9 and TRBJ1-3): DTGVSQNPRHKITKRGQNVTFRCDPISEHNRLYWYRQTLGQGPEFLTYFQNEAQLEKSRLLSDRFSAERPKGSFSTLEIQRTEQGDSAMYLCASSTLPRYTIYFGEGSWLTVV.

This sequence joins TRBV10-2 and TRBJ1-1; D not certain. Germline lookup yields CDR1 WSHSY and CDR2 SAAADI. This CDR3 is built from 14 residues. Between the trimmed V and J ends, which lost 7 bases and 0 bases, there was a span of 12 bases. Written as DNA, the CDR3 is TGCGCCAGCAAACATAACAACATGAACACTGAAGCTTTCTTT. It codes for CASKHNNMNTEAFF.

The chain couples TRBV18 to TRBJ2-3, with no clear D. V lost 6 bases, J lost 5 bases, and 18 bases lay in between. The germline V gene encodes CDR1 KGHSH and CDR2 LQKENI. This CDR3 region has 15 residues. The CDR3 DNA follows: TGTGCCAGCTCGACGAAGCCTAGTAATGTAGATACGCAGTATTTT. This codes for CASSTKPSNVDTQYF.

This chain links TRBV18 with TRBJ1-5, with a tentative D call TRBD1 (5 bases). The CDR3 is 14 residues long. V was trimmed by 2 bases and J by 7 bases, leaving 12 bases between them. The V gene's germline CDR1 is KGHSH and CDR2 LQKENI. The CDR3 sequence is CASSPAGRSQPQHF. CDR3 DNA: TGTGCCAGCTCACCAGCAGGGCGAAGCCAGCCCCAGCATTTT.

This clone was observed many times. V gene TRBV6-4 combines with J gene TRBJ1-2, with D possibly being TRBD1 (5 bases). Trimming shortened V by 3 bases and J by 6 bases, and 11 bases separated the two germline ends. Germline V CDR1 and CDR2: MRHNA, SNTAGT. This CDR3 comprises 13 residues. The chain's CDR3 is CASSEFGGDGYTF. CDR3 in DNA: TGTGCCAGCAGTGAGTTCGGGGGAGATGGCTACACCTTC.

V usage is TRBV10-3 and J usage is TRBJ2-2; TRBD1 matches at 8 bases. The CDR3 extends over 14 amino acids. CDR1 and CDR2 from the germline V gene are ENHRY and SYGVKD. The V and J ends lost 8 bases and 0 bases, in that order; junction bases with no gene match: 2. The CDR3 nucleotides read TGTGCCATCGGGGACAGGACGAACACCGGGGAGCTGTTTTTT. Translated, it gives CAIGDRTNTGELFF.

J is TRBJ1-3 and V is TRBV19; 7 bases align to TRBD1. This CDR3 contains 11 residues. Germline V gene lookup returns CDR1 LNHDA and CDR2 SQIVND (reference sequence). The ends lost 11 bases at V and 4 bases at J; junction bases unmatched: 2. Here the CDR3 reads CAGTAGNTIYF. The CDR3 nucleotides read TGTGCCGGGACAGCAGGAAACACCATATATTTT.

The rearrangement links TRBV5-5 to TRBJ1-6, with 10 bases aligning to TRBD1. The CDR3 runs 16 residues. Germline V gene lookup returns CDR1 SGHKS and CDR2 YYEKEE (reference sequence). The J segment lost 4 bases and the V segment lost 3 bases, leaving 4 bases of the junction unmatched. The CDR3 coding sequence is TGTGCCAGCAGCTGGACAGGGGGGCCATATAATTCACCCCTCCACTTT. Amino acids: CASSWTGGPYNSPLHF.

The V and J genes are TRBV28 and TRBJ2-7, with D possibly TRBD2 on 6 matching bases. The CDR3 extends over 18 amino acids. The germline CDR1 and CDR2 sequences are MDHEN and SYDVKM. V was trimmed by 1 base and J by 2 bases, leaving 21 bases between them. In DNA, the CDR3 is TGTGCCAGCAGTTTATACTTTCTGCGGGGCAGGGCAACCTACGAGCAGTACTTC. It translates to CASSLYFLRGRATYEQYF. Combining the CDR3 with reference TRBV28 and TRBJ2-7 gives the whole variable domain DVKVTQSSRYLVKRTGEKVFLECVQDMDHENMFWYRQDPGLGLRLIYFSYDVKMKEKGDIPEGYSVSREKKERFSLILESASTNQTSMYLCASSLYFLRGRATYEQYFGPGTRLTVT.

The chain joins TRBV18 to TRBJ1-5, with 8 nucleotides matching TRBD1. This CDR3 has 13 residues. Per the germline V gene, CDR1 is KGHSH and CDR2 is LQKENI. The ends lost 6 bases at V and 6 bases at J; junction bases unmatched: 4. CDR3 amino acids: CASSTGGLQPQHF. CDR3 DNA: TGTGCCAGCTCTACAGGGGGACTTCAGCCCCAGCATTTT.

A note on this clone: Other DNA sequences from this sample encode an identical CDR3 as well. V and J are TRBV5-1 and TRBJ2-5, with TRBD1 matching 9 bases. The germline CDR1 and CDR2 sequences are SGHRS and YFSETQ. There are 14 residues in the CDR3. J gave up 4 bases and V 3 bases, and 4 bases lay outside the gene matches. The CDR3 sequence: CASSSGQGRETQYF. CDR3 bases: TGCGCCAGCAGCTCGGGACAGGGCAGAGAGACCCAGTACTTC. Combining the CDR3 with reference TRBV5-1 and TRBJ2-5 gives the whole variable domain KAGVTQTPRYLIKTRGQQVTLSCSPISGHRSVSWYQQTPGQGLQFLFEYFSETQRNKGNFPGRFSGRQFSNSRSEMNVSTLELGDSALYLCASSSGQGRETQYFGPGTRLLVL.

The chain is built from TRBV5-4 and TRBJ2-1; D ambiguous. The CDR3 runs to 12 residues. The V end lost 0 bases, the J end lost 8 bases, and 6 bases lay between the germline ends. From germline, CDR1 is SGHNT and CDR2 YYREEE (reference sequence). In nucleotides, the CDR3 is TGTGCCAGCAGCTTGGAGCCGTATGAGCAGTTCTTC. It codes for CASSLEPYEQFF.

This clone was observed once. The chain is built from TRBV28 and TRBJ1-3; TRBD1 agrees at 8 bases. The junction had 7 bases not matched to a gene; V was cut back by 5 bases and J by 1 base. This CDR3 is 16 amino acids long. In germline, CDR1 is MDHEN, CDR2 SYDVKM. The CDR3, as DNA: TGTGCCAGCAGTACTCACCGACAGGGGTCTGGAAACACCATATATTTT. This encodes CASSTHRQGSGNTIYF.